The rows below give T cell receptor beta chains drawn from one sample of a study of blood T cell repertoires in COVID-19. Profiling relied on immunoSEQ multiplex PCR, and the TCRdb table lists in-frame clones only, not all of them. The sample has roughly 270,000 clones, roughly 80% seen once. Sequenced material: PBMCs or T cells enriched from blood (not recorded which). The receptors were sampled from a man between 35 and 55 years old who had been exposed to COVID-19. Each CDR3 is given with its conserved first and last residue. A D gene is named only where the DNA matches it firmly. For some rows the clone size is stated as once, few or many, or as a class when expanded; others skip it.

>TRBJ2-2|NA|NA|16|TRBV24-1
CATSDPRDRGTGELFF
TGTGCCACCAGTGACCCCCGGGATCGGGGCACCGGGGAGCTGTTTTTT
>TRBJ2-4|TRBD2|NA|17|TRBV10-3
CAISESGGGFRPNIQYF
TGTGCCATCAGTGAGTCGGGGGGAGGGTTTAGACCAAACATTCAGTACTTC
>TRBJ2-3|NA|NA|14|TRBV27
CASRGYGSTDTQYF
TGTGCCAGCAGGGGTTACGGGAGCACAGATACGCAGTATTTT
>TRBJ1-6|NA|NA|15|TRBV19
CASTPSDRRYGPLHF
TGTGCCAGTACCCCCTCAGACAGGCGGTATGGACCCCTCCACTTT
>TRBJ2-1|TRBD2|few|13|TRBV11-3
CASSPRLATEQFF
TGTGCCAGCAGCCCAAGACTAGCGACTGAGCAGTTCTTC
>TRBJ1-5|NA|NA|14|TRBV19
CASKEAMSNQPQHF
TGTGCCAGTAAAGAGGCTATGAGCAATCAGCCCCAGCATTTT
>TRBJ1-3|NA|NA|16|TRBV19
CASSIRGARSGNTIYF
TGTGCCAGTAGTATCCGGGGGGCCCGCTCTGGAAACACCATATATTTT
>TRBJ1-2|TRBD1|once|15|TRBV5-6
CASSSIDRGLYGYTF
TGTGCCAGCAGCTCCATAGACAGGGGTTTGTATGGCTACACCTTC
>TRBJ1-5|NA|NA|16|TRBV19
CASSMAGGTINQPQHF
TGTGCCAGTAGTATGGCGGGGGGGACCATCAATCAGCCCCAGCATTTT
>TRBJ2-7|NA|NA|13|TRBV5-4
CASSSSGSYEQYF
TGTGCCAGCAGCTCCAGCGGCTCCTACGAGCAGTACTTC
>TRBJ1-1|NA|NA|12|TRBV9
CASSGSTTEAFF
TGTGCCAGCAGCGGGAGTACCACTGAAGCTTTCTTT
>TRBJ2-2|NA|NA|16|TRBV4-2
CASSQGAGAGTGELFF
TGTGCCAGCAGCCAAGGTGCGGGGGCGGGCACCGGGGAGCTGTTTTTT
>TRBJ2-3|TRBD2|once|18|TRBV7-9
CASSLKVRVAGVADTQYF
TGTGCCAGCAGTCTAAAGGTCCGCGTAGCGGGAGTCGCAGATACGCAGTATTTT
>TRBJ2-2|NA|few|17|TRBV14
CASSQDRPQGITGELFF
TGTGCCAGCAGCCAAGACCGACCTCAGGGGATCACCGGGGAGCTGTTTTTT
>TRBJ2-3|TRBD2|NA|15|TRBV7-9
CASSLGGSLIDTQYF
TGTGCCAGCAGCTTAGGCGGGAGCCTCATAGATACGCAGTATTTT
>TRBJ2-1|NA|NA|14|TRBV6-5
CATPLAAANNEQFF
TGTGCCACCCCACTGGCAGCGGCAAACAATGAGCAGTTCTTC
>TRBJ2-7|TRBD2|NA|15|TRBV3-1/TRBV3-2
CASSQVSGSFTEQYF
TGTGCCAGCAGCCAAGTTAGCGGGAGTTTCACCGAGCAGTACTTC